One and the same sample provided the 12 T cell receptor beta chains below, sequenced in a study of blood T cell repertoires in COVID-19. Sequencing used immunoSEQ multiplex PCR; TCRdb keeps in-frame clones, though not all of them. This sample carries around 95,000 clones, 90% to 95% of them seen once, and the ten largest clones take around 2.1%. Sample: peripheral blood. Receptors were obtained from a man between 45 and 60 years old with active COVID-19.

The CDR3 protein is CASSEDRGVKLGGYTF. The CDR3 coding sequence is TGTGCCAGCAGTGAGGACAGGGGCGTTAAACTCGGTGGCTACACCTTC. The J gene is TRBJ1-2, the V gene TRBV6-4, with TRBD1 matching over 9 bases. The CDR3 runs to 16 residues. The V gene end was trimmed by 3 bases and the J gene end by 7 bases; junction bases not matched to a gene: 12. Looked up from germline, CDR1 is MRHNA and CDR2 is SNTAGT.

The chain joins TRBV5-1 to TRBJ2-1, with D perhaps TRBD2 (6 bases). Per germline, CDR1 SGHRS and CDR2 YFSETQ. Deletions cut 6 bases from V and 8 bases from J, with 21 bases between. This CDR3 region has 15 residues. The CDR3, as DNA: TGCGCCAGCACCCTAAGTCCGGGGGTATGGGATGAGCAGTTCTTC. This codes for CASTLSPGVWDEQFF.

The count of this clone is one. This chain links TRBV18 with TRBJ1-2; the D gene is possibly TRBD1 (5 bases). The CDR3 length is 12 residues. Germline V lookup: CDR1 KGHSH, CDR2 LQKENI. Trimming took off 3 bases at V and 8 bases at J, with 10 bases between the two ends. CDR3 residues: CASSPGTGGYTF. CDR3 DNA sequence: TGTGCCAGCTCACCTGGGACTGGCGGCTACACCTTC.

This chain connects TRBV7-2 to TRBJ2-1; 9 nucleotides align to TRBD2. Germline CDR1 and CDR2: SGHTA and FQGNSA. The J segment lost 7 bases and the V segment lost 6 bases, leaving 13 bases of the junction unmatched. This CDR3 has 16 amino acids. The CDR3 coding sequence is TGTGCCAGCAGTCGGCCCGGCGGGAGGGCCCTAAATGAGCAGTTCTTC. Protein product: CASSRPGGRALNEQFF.

The V and J genes are TRBV5-8 and TRBJ2-3, with D possibly matching TRBD2 (6 bases). Germline V lookup: CDR1 SGHTS, CDR2 YDEGEE. The CDR3 is made up of 15 amino acids. Trimming shortened V by 2 bases and J by 2 bases, and 12 bases separated the two germline ends. This CDR3 reads CASSLTSTLTDTQYF. The CDR3 DNA is TGTGCCAGCAGCTTAACTAGCACCCTCACAGATACGCAGTATTTT. The full variable domain, with the rest looked up from reference TRBV5-8 and TRBJ2-3, is EAGVTQSPTHLIKTRGQQATLRCSPISGHTSVYWYQQALGLGLQFLLWYDEGEERNRGNFPPRFSGRQFPNYSSELNVNALELEDSALYLCASSLTSTLTDTQYFGPGTRLTVL.

V is TRBV7-9 and J is TRBJ1-1, with 10 bases fitting TRBD1. CDR1 and CDR2 from the germline V gene are SEHNR and FQNEAQ (reference sequence). Unmatched junction bases numbered 6, after V lost 0 bases and J lost 5 bases. There are 16 residues in the CDR3. The CDR3 loop is CASSLAPGQGKTEAFF. The CDR3, as DNA: TGTGCCAGCAGCTTAGCGCCGGGACAGGGGAAGACTGAAGCTTTCTTT.

This clone came up once. The V gene is TRBV4-1, the J gene TRBJ2-2, with D perhaps matching TRBD1 (5 bases). The CDR3 length is 15 residues. With 8 bases removed from V and 2 bases from J, the gap between germline ends came to 15 bases. Germline CDR1 and CDR2: MGHRA and YSYEKL. CDR3 residues: CASQRGQFNTGELFF. The CDR3 DNA sequence: TGCGCCAGCCAAAGGGGCCAGTTTAACACCGGGGAGCTGTTTTTT.

The rearrangement joins TRBV18 to TRBJ2-7, with D possibly matching TRBD2 (5 bases). This CDR3 spans 16 amino acids. V lost 3 bases and J lost 2, with 17 bases in between. CDR1 is KGHSH and CDR2 is LQKENI in the germline V gene. For the CDR3, the DNA is TGTGCCAGCTCACCTCCAGCGGCCTTCGGGGCCTACGAGCAGTACTTC. Residues: CASSPPAAFGAYEQYF.

The chain couples TRBV5-4 to TRBJ2-1; perhaps TRBD1 as D (7 bases). The CDR3 has 15 residues. Germline loops: CDR1 SGHNT, CDR2 YYREEE (reference sequence). V was pared by 4 bases and J by 2 bases, with 13 bases between. The CDR3 DNA reads as TGTGCCAGCAGCCCTCAGGGGGGCGCCTACAATGAGCAGTTCTTC. It yields the protein CASSPQGGAYNEQFF.

This sequence joins TRBV7-2 and TRBJ2-3; D gene unclear. V gave up 6 bases and J gave up 2 bases, with 6 bases separating them. The CDR3 consists of 12 residues. Germline CDR1 reads SGHTA; CDR2 reads FQGNSA. The CDR3 here is CASSYITDTQYF. As DNA, the CDR3 is TGTGCCAGCAGTTATATCACAGATACGCAGTATTTT.

The chain is built from TRBV12-5 and TRBJ1-5; D gene ambiguous. The CDR3 has 15 amino acids. Per germline, CDR1 LGHNT and CDR2 FRNRAP. V dropped 0 bases and J dropped 5 bases, with 11 bases sitting between them. CDR3 sequence reads: CASGLVRGGDQPQHF. CDR3 nucleotide sequence: TGTGCTAGTGGTTTGGTAAGAGGTGGTGATCAGCCCCAGCATTTT.

The V and J genes are TRBV27 and TRBJ1-1, with a possible D match to TRBD1 (5 bases). CDR3 length: 15 residues. With 5 bases removed from V and 0 bases from J, the gap between germline ends came to 13 bases. Germline loops: CDR1 MNHEY, CDR2 SMNVEV (reference sequence). The CDR3 region has the DNA TGTGCCAGCAGTCCAGTAGTCAGGGTGAACACTGAAGCTTTCTTT. Amino acids: CASSPVVRVNTEAFF.